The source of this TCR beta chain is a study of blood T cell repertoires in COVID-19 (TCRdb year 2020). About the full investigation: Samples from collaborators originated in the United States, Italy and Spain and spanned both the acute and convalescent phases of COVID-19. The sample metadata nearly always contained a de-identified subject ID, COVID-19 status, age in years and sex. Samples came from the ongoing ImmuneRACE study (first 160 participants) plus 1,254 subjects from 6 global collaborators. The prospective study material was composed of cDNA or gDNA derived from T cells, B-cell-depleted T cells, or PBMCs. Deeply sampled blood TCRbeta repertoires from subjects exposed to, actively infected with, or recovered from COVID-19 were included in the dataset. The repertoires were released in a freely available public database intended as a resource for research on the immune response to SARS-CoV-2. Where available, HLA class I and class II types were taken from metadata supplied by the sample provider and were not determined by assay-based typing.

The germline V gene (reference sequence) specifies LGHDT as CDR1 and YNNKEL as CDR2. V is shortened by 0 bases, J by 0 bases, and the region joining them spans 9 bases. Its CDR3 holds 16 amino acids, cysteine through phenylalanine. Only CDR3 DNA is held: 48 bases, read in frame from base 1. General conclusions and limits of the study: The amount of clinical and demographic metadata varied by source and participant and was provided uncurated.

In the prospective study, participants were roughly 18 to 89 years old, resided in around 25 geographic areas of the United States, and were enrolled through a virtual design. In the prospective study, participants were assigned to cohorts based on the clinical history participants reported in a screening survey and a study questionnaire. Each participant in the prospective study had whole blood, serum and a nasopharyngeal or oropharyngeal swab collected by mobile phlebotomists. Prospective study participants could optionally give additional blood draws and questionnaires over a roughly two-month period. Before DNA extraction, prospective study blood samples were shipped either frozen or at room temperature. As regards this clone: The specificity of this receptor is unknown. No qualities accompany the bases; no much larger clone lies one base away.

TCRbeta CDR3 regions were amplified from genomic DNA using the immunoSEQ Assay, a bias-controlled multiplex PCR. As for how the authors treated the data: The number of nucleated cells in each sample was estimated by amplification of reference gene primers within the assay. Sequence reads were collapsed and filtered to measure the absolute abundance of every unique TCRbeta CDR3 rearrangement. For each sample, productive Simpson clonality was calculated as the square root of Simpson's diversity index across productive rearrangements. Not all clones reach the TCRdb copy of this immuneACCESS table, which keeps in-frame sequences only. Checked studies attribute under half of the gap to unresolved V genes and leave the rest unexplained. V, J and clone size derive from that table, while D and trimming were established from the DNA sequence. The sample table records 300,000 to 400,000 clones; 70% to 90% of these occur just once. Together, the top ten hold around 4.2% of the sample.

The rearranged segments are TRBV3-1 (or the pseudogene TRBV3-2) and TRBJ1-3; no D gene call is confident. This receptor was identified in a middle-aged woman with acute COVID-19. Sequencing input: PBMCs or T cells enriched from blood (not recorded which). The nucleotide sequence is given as TGTGCCAGCAGCCAAGATTTGACAAGCTCTGGAAACACCATATATTTT. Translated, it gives CASSQDLTSSGNTIYF.